The 21 T cell receptor beta chains reported below all come from one sample, sequenced in a study of blood T cell repertoires in COVID-19. The table came from immunoSEQ multiplex PCR; TCRdb's copy has only in-frame clones and leaves some out. The data show tens of thousands of clones, approximately 80% seen once. Sequenced material: peripheral blood. The receptors shown here come from a man in his 70s with acute or convalescent COVID-19.

The table lists this clone with a few counts. The chain employs TRBV2 and TRBJ1-5, with TRBD1 identical over 7 bases. The CDR3 extends over 16 amino acids. V lost 3 bases to trimming and J lost 4 bases; unmatched junction nucleotides: 9. Looked up from germline, CDR1 is SNHLY and CDR2 is FYNNEI. Here the CDR3 DNA reads TGTGCCAGCAGTGAGGGCCAGGGGGTGAATAATCAGCCCCAGCATTTT. It is translated as CASSEGQGVNNQPQHF.

The chain uses TRBV5-1 and TRBJ1-5; D remains ambiguous. The CDR3 consists of 13 residues. Trimming removed 4 bases from V and 4 bases from J, with 9 bases in between. From germline, CDR1 is SGHRS and CDR2 YFSETQ. CDR3 sequence (DNA): TGCGCCAGCAGCGATAGCGGAAATCAGCCCCAGCATTTT. It encodes CASSDSGNQPQHF.

This chain connects TRBV27 to TRBJ2-1; D call uncertain. Deletions cut 3 bases from V and 5 bases from J, with 14 bases between. CDR1 and CDR2 from the germline V gene are MNHEY and SMNVEV (reference sequence). The CDR3 covers 15 residues. This chain's CDR3 is CASSLARQFDNEQFF. Here the CDR3 DNA reads TGTGCCAGCAGTTTGGCGAGGCAGTTCGACAATGAGCAGTTCTTC.

V usage is TRBV5-4 and J usage is TRBJ1-2, with unresolved D. The CDR3 is made up of 14 amino acids. The germline V and J ends were trimmed by 4 bases and 2 bases, with 12 bases remaining between them. Germline-derived CDR1 and CDR2 are SGHNT and YYREEE (reference sequence). The DNA of the CDR3 is TGTGCCAGCAGCCCGCCCGATCAGAACTATGGCTACACCTTC. Translating gives CASSPPDQNYGYTF.

This clone was counted ten times or more. The chain is built from TRBV5-1 and TRBJ2-1; the match to TRBD1 covers 8 bases. Trimming removed 4 bases from V and 5 bases from J; junction bases left unmatched: 11. Per the germline V gene, CDR1 is SGHRS and CDR2 is YFSETQ. The CDR3 length is 16 residues. CDR3 DNA: TGCGCCAGCAGCCCGGAGGGACAGGCGACTAACAATGAGCAGTTCTTC. Translation gives CASSPEGQATNNEQFF.

The chain carries TRBV9 and TRBJ1-2; 10 bases map to TRBD1. CDR1 is SGDLS and CDR2 is YYNGEE in the germline V gene. The CDR3 covers 14 residues. Trimming at V came to 4 bases and at J to 6 bases, leaving 6 bases not matched to a gene. The CDR3 loop reads CASSLPGTGDGYTF. In DNA form, the CDR3 reads TGTGCCAGCAGCCTTCCCGGGACAGGGGATGGCTACACCTTC. Drawing the rest from reference TRBV9 and TRBJ1-2, the complete variable domain is DSGVTQTPKHLITATGQRVTLRCSPRSGDLSVYWYQQSLDQGLQFLIQYYNGEERAKGNILERFSAQQFPDLHSELNLSSLELGDSALYFCASSLPGTGDGYTFGSGTRLTVV.

The DNA of the CDR3 is TGTGCCAGCAGCCTCGCCACGGGGGAGGGCGGTGTCACTGAAGCTTTCTTT. Translation: CASSLATGEGGVTEAFF. V usage is TRBV9 and J usage is TRBJ1-1, with a possible D match to TRBD1 (5 bases). The germline V gene encodes CDR1 SGDLS and CDR2 YYNGEE. Deletions cut 4 bases from V and 4 bases from J, with 23 bases between. The CDR3 contains 17 residues.

A remark on this clone: The sample carries other DNA sequences with the same CDR3. The rearrangement links TRBV6-5 to TRBJ1-2; 8 bases match TRBD1. The CDR3 runs to 13 residues. Per the germline V gene, CDR1 is MNHEY and CDR2 is SVGAGI. Unmatched junction bases numbered 2, after V lost 5 bases and J lost 3 bases. CDR3 coding DNA: TGTGCCAGCAGTCCGACAGGGGACTATGGCTACACCTTC. Its protein product is CASSPTGDYGYTF.

This chain uses TRBV5-1 with TRBJ2-2; TRBD1 matches at 8 bases. V lost 5 bases and J lost 0; bases outside the gene matches: 6. The CDR3 length is 16 residues. Germline assignment: CDR1 SGHRS and CDR2 YFSETQ. The CDR3 DNA sequence: TGCGCCAGCAGTTTGACAGGGGCCCCGAACACCGGGGAGCTGTTTTTT. This encodes CASSLTGAPNTGELFF.

This clone was observed at least ten times. The V and J genes are TRBV12-3 or TRBV12-4 and TRBJ1-2; no clear D gene. V lost 2 bases, J lost 2 bases, and 3 bases lay in between. The CDR3 is 12 amino acids. CDR3 amino acids: CASSLSNYGYTF. The CDR3 coding sequence is TGTGCCAGCAGTTTATCGAACTATGGCTACACCTTC.

J is TRBJ2-5 and V is TRBV18, with D possibly being TRBD1 (5 bases). The CDR3 sequence is 13 residues long. The V and J ends lost 2 bases and 5 bases respectively, with 9 bases between them. Looked up from germline, CDR1 is KGHSH and CDR2 is LQKENI. Here the CDR3 reads CASSPSGPETQYF. Written as DNA, the CDR3 is TGTGCCAGCTCACCATCAGGGCCGGAGACCCAGTACTTC.

The CDR3 region has the DNA TGTGCCAGCAGCGGCAACAGGTATTGGGGAACTGAAGCTTTCTTT. It translates to CASSGNRYWGTEAFF. The V gene is TRBV7-2, the J gene TRBJ1-1; perhaps TRBD1 as D (5 bases). CDR3 length equals 15 residues. The V and J ends lost 5 bases and 5 bases respectively, with 18 bases between them. Germline-derived CDR1 and CDR2 are SGHTA and FQGNSA.

This clone was recorded a few times. This sequence joins TRBV27 and TRBJ2-7; tentatively, D is TRBD2 (6 bases). Per the germline V gene, CDR1 is MNHEY and CDR2 is SMNVEV (reference sequence). The CDR3 consists of 13 residues. V was cut by 5 bases and J by 5 bases, with 13 bases left in between. CDR3 loop: CASSTGLLDEQYF. CDR3 bases: TGTGCCAGCAGTACCGGACTACTGGACGAGCAGTACTTC.

The rearrangement uses TRBV5-6 and TRBJ1-5, with D perhaps matching TRBD1 (5 bases). V shed 3 bases and J shed 1 base, with 14 bases lying between them. Germline V CDR1 and CDR2: SGHDT, YYEEEE. The CDR3 runs 16 residues. The CDR3 bases are TGTGCCAGCAGCTACGGGACTAGCAGGAGCAATCAGCCCCAGCATTTT. Encoded protein: CASSYGTSRSNQPQHF.

This chain connects TRBV6-1 to TRBJ2-7; the D is unclear. The CDR3 contains 13 residues. CDR1 is MNHNS and CDR2 is SASEGT in the germline V gene. Trimming cost V 0 bases and J 6 bases, with 9 bases left between them. CDR3 residues: CASSEAPRVEQYV. The CDR3 DNA reads as TGTGCCAGCAGTGAAGCCCCGCGTGTCGAGCAGTACGTC.

The sample holds a few counts of this clone. J is TRBJ2-5 and V is TRBV28; 8 bases are a match to TRBD1. Germline CDR1 reads MDHEN; CDR2 reads SYDVKM. This CDR3 spans 15 amino acids. Trimming took 5 bases from V and 3 from J; bases not matched to a gene: 8. CDR3 loop: CASSPLRTGKETQYF. CDR3 nucleotides: TGTGCCAGCAGTCCGTTGCGGACAGGGAAAGAGACCCAGTACTTC.

This chain connects TRBV2 to TRBJ2-1; 8 bases align to TRBD1. The CDR3 loop spans 11 amino acids. CDR1 and CDR2 (germline): SNHLY, FYNNEI. V trimming: 8 bases; J trimming: 8 bases; junction bases outside the gene matches: 2. CDR3 protein: CASGGQDEQFF. CDR3 sequence (DNA): TGTGCCAGCGGGGGACAGGATGAGCAGTTCTTC. The full variable domain, rest sourced from reference TRBV2 and TRBJ2-1, is EPEVTQTPSHQVTQMGQEVILRCVPISNHLYFYWYRQILGQKVEFLVSFYNNEISEKSEIFDDQFSVERPDGSNFTLKIRSTKLEDSAMYFCASGGQDEQFFGPGTRLTVL.

The CDR3 here is CASSLEGLGTEAFF. CDR3 in DNA: TGTGCCAGCAGTTTGGAGGGTTTAGGCACTGAAGCTTTCTTT. The chain employs TRBV6-5 and TRBJ1-1; no clear D. The germline V gene encodes CDR1 MNHEY and CDR2 SVGAGI. The V end lost 4 bases, the J end lost 4 bases, and 13 bases lay between the germline ends. This CDR3 is 14 amino acids long.

V gene TRBV24-1 combines with J gene TRBJ1-2; D remains ambiguous. The germline V gene has CDR1 KGHDR and CDR2 SFDVKD. CDR3 size: 11 residues. Trimming took off 4 bases at V and 4 bases at J, with 3 bases between the two ends. CDR3 DNA: TGTGCCACCAGTGACCTCTATGGCTACACCTTC. It codes for CATSDLYGYTF.

V and J are TRBV10-2 and TRBJ1-1, with a weak D call TRBD1 (6 bases). Germline CDR1 reads WSHSY; CDR2 reads SAAADI. Trimming pared 8 bases from V and 8 bases from J, leaving 18 bases between. The CDR3 contains 13 residues. CDR3 loop: CASGGGRGKEAFF. CDR3 nucleotide sequence: TGCGCCAGCGGGGGGGGCAGGGGCAAGGAAGCTTTCTTT.

This clone was counted a few times. CDR3 region: CATRPDSFSYEQYV. The CDR3 DNA reads TGTGCCACCCGACCCGACAGTTTCTCCTACGAGCAGTACGTC. The chain recombines TRBV10-3 with TRBJ2-7; tentative D call: TRBD1 (5 bases). Germline lookup yields CDR1 ENHRY and CDR2 SYGVKD. With 10 bases removed from V and 0 bases from J, the gap between germline ends came to 16 bases. This CDR3 has 14 residues.